The clone carrying this T cell receptor (beta chain) was seen at least ten times. The antigen remains unidentified. The entry originates in a study of human T cells and chemical hapten exposure. Study as a whole: In the sensitization step, 2% DPC was placed on about 2 cm by about 2 cm of upper inner arm skin.

A single record per CDR3 protein comes from TCRdb applying MiXCR to the RACE reads. The sample lists over 75,000 distinct CDR3 sequences; about a tenth were seen once. This sample's time point: patch test 3, about 24 weeks after DPC sensitization. Stated treatment: therapeutic diphenylcyclopropenone sensitization with weekly scalp DPC. Study results and limitations: The number of TCRs over 1 in 1000 frequency stayed unchanged after DPC. While controls formed fewer of them, expanded TCRs formed significantly more large CDR3 similarity clusters.

Germline V lookup: CDR1 MNHEY, CDR2 SVGEGT. CDR3 length equals 15 residues. V shed 4 bases, J shed 0 bases, and the junction held 4 bases outside the gene matches. The material was whole blood, obtained in connection with sensitization to the hapten diphenylcyclopropenone (DPC). The V gene is TRBV6-2 or TRBV6-3, the J gene TRBJ2-7; 9 positions match TRBD2. This receptor was obtained from a young woman with alopecia areata. Some clones in this sample may be carry-over from other donors' samples. The CDR3 sequence: CASSSRLAVSYEQYF. The CDR3, as DNA: TGTGCCAGCAGTTCCAGACTAGCGGTCTCCTACGAGCAGTACTTC.